Shown below are 26 T cell receptor beta chains from a single sample sequenced in a study of cytomegalovirus exposure and HLA in healthy donors. The PCR ran on 60 Vbeta and 13 Jbeta primers. This table comes from immunoSEQ multiplex PCR, and its TCRdb copy is limited to in-frame clones, with some not included. The sample includes about 160,000 clones, about 80% of them seen just once. Specimen: PBMCs. The receptors derive from a man between 18 and 35 years old in good health and CMV-seropositive.

The genes are TRBV5-1 and TRBJ1-1; TRBD1 is a possible D gene (5 bases). This CDR3 has 14 residues. The ends were cut back, 7 bases at V and 1 base at J, with 14 bases in the middle. Per germline, CDR1 SGHRS and CDR2 YFSETQ. CDR3 residues: CASQTGTGNTEAFF. CDR3 DNA: TGCGCCAGCCAAACCGGTACAGGGAACACTGAAGCTTTCTTT.

J is TRBJ1-2 and V is TRBV27; D may be TRBD1 (6 bases). Trimming stripped 3 bases from V and 8 bases from J, with 13 bases between. CDR3 length equals 13 residues. Germline values: CDR1 MNHEY, CDR2 SMNVEV (reference sequence). DNA for the CDR3: TGTGCCAGCAGTTTGCAGGGGCTACAGGGCTACACCTTC. Translated: CASSLQGLQGYTF.

The rearrangement uses TRBV9 and TRBJ2-7; TRBD2 agrees at 8 bases. The V gene's germline CDR1 is SGDLS and CDR2 YYNGEE. V shed 4 bases, J shed 3 bases, and the junction held 9 bases outside the gene matches. The CDR3 contains 15 residues. The CDR3 reads CASSPRSGGIYEQYF. CDR3 coding DNA: TGTGCCAGCAGCCCCCGAAGCGGGGGCATCTACGAGCAGTACTTC.

The V and J genes are TRBV7-9 and TRBJ2-7, with D possibly being TRBD1 (5 bases). The CDR3 consists of 13 residues. Germline values: CDR1 SEHNR, CDR2 FQNEAQ (reference sequence). The V and J ends lost 6 bases and 4 bases respectively, with 13 bases between them. The CDR3 loop is CASRSEDRYEQYF. The CDR3 nucleotides are TGTGCCAGCAGGTCCGAAGACAGATACGAGCAGTACTTC.

This clone showed up just once. V is TRBV2 and J is TRBJ2-7; the D gene is possibly TRBD2 (5 bases). V was shortened by 6 bases and J by 2 bases, with 11 bases between the two germline ends. The germline gives CDR1 SNHLY, CDR2 FYNNEI. The CDR3 loop spans 13 amino acids. In DNA, the CDR3 is TGTGCCAGCAGGCAATCCGGGACCTACGAGCAGTACTTC. Its translation: CASRQSGTYEQYF.

J is TRBJ1-3 and V is TRBV7-2; perhaps TRBD1 as D (6 bases). CDR3 size: 18 residues. Per the germline V gene, CDR1 is SGHTA and CDR2 is FQGNSA. V was trimmed by 2 bases and J by 1 base, leaving 18 bases between them. Here the CDR3 reads CASSLLPAGVKSGNTIYF. The CDR3 DNA is TGTGCCAGCAGCTTACTTCCGGCAGGGGTGAAATCTGGAAACACCATATATTTT.

The chain joins TRBV19 to TRBJ1-5, with a possible D match to TRBD1 (5 bases). Germline V lookup: CDR1 LNHDA, CDR2 SQIVND (reference sequence). V was clipped by 6 bases and J by 6 bases, with 18 bases between them. The CDR3 length is 15 residues. The CDR3: CASRMDIEVGQPQHF. CDR3 coding DNA: TGTGCCAGTAGGATGGACATTGAGGTCGGTCAGCCCCAGCATTTT. Complete variable domain (other parts from reference TRBV19 and TRBJ1-5): DGGITQSPKYLFRKEGQNVTLSCEQNLNHDAMYWYRQDPGQGLRLIYYSQIVNDFQKGDIAEGYSVSREKKESFPLTVTSAQKNPTAFYLCASRMDIEVGQPQHFGDGTRLSIL.

This clone was observed a handful of times. The chain recombines TRBV30 with TRBJ1-2, with 7 bases fitting TRBD1. There are 13 residues in the CDR3. The V and J ends lost 6 bases and 4 bases, in that order; junction bases with no gene match: 8. Germline CDR1 and CDR2: GTSNPN and SVGIG (reference sequence). This CDR3 is CACPQGGGYGYTF. CDR3 in DNA: TGTGCCTGCCCTCAGGGGGGAGGCTATGGCTACACCTTC.

This clone was counted between two and nine times. The chain is built from TRBV30 and TRBJ2-3, with 7 bases identical to TRBD1. The CDR3 totals 14 residues. In germline, CDR1 is GTSNPN, CDR2 SVGIG (reference sequence). Unmatched junction bases numbered 8, after V lost 2 bases and J lost 6 bases. CDR3 region: CAWSLTGRTDTQYF. The CDR3 DNA reads TGTGCCTGGAGTTTGACAGGGAGAACGGATACGCAGTATTTT.

The chain combines TRBV19 with TRBJ1-5, with TRBD1 as a possible D gene (6 bases). Germline loops: CDR1 LNHDA, CDR2 SQIVND (reference sequence). The CDR3 is 15 amino acids. The V end lost 3 bases, the J end lost 3 bases, and 12 bases lay between the germline ends. The CDR3 loop is CASSISRGPNQPQHF. In DNA form, the CDR3 reads TGTGCCAGTAGTATTTCCAGGGGTCCCAATCAGCCCCAGCATTTT.

The chain couples TRBV7-9 to TRBJ2-7, with D possibly being TRBD1 (6 bases). This CDR3 has 14 residues. Germline lookup yields CDR1 SEHNR and CDR2 FQNEAQ (reference sequence). Trimming removed 4 bases from V and 3 bases from J, with 13 bases in between. This CDR3 is CASSSVGHNYEQYF. CDR3 coding DNA: TGTGCCAGCAGCTCTGTGGGACATAACTACGAGCAGTACTTC.

The chain couples TRBV19 to TRBJ2-1; 11 bases agree with TRBD2. CDR1 is LNHDA and CDR2 is SQIVND in the germline V gene (reference sequence). This CDR3 spans 14 amino acids. J gave up 8 bases and V 5 bases, and 5 bases lay outside the gene matches. CDR3 nucleotides: TGTGCCAGTAGTCTACTAGCGGGAGCCGATGAGCAGTTCTTC. It codes for CASSLLAGADEQFF.

J is TRBJ1-1 and V is TRBV18, with D hard to call. Germline V gene lookup returns CDR1 KGHSH and CDR2 LQKENI. This CDR3 spans 15 amino acids. V was cut by 3 bases and J by 0 bases, with 11 bases left in between. CDR3 amino acids: CASSPTSSVNTEAFF. For the CDR3, the DNA is TGTGCCAGCTCACCGACATCATCTGTGAACACTGAAGCTTTCTTT.

This rearrangement joins TRBV10-3 to TRBJ1-5, with 9 bases lining up with TRBD1. CDR3 length equals 14 residues. Trimming at V came to 11 bases and at J to 7 bases, leaving 12 bases not matched to a gene. Per the germline V gene, CDR1 is ENHRY and CDR2 is SYGVKD. This CDR3 is CASGSGQGSQPQHF. CDR3 nucleotide sequence: TGTGCCTCCGGTTCGGGACAGGGTTCACAGCCCCAGCATTTT.

The chain is built from TRBV7-2 and TRBJ2-1; a weak D match, TRBD1 (6 bases). In germline, CDR1 is SGHTA, CDR2 FQGNSA. V was cut by 2 bases and J by 3 bases, with 14 bases left in between. The CDR3 has 16 amino acids. CDR3 DNA: TGTGCCAGCAGCTTAATTTCAGGGGTGCTCTACAATGAGCAGTTCTTC. Protein sequence: CASSLISGVLYNEQFF.

The CDR3 loop is CASSLTGDRFSSYNSPLHF. The CDR3 DNA reads TGTGCCAGCAGCCTAACCGGGGACAGGTTCAGCTCCTATAATTCACCCCTCCACTTT. This chain uses TRBV14 with TRBJ1-6, with 8 nucleotides matching TRBD1. Germline assignment: CDR1 SGHDN and CDR2 FVKESK. The CDR3 spans 19 residues. V was clipped by 4 bases and J by 0 bases; unmatched bases: 11.

This chain connects TRBV15 to TRBJ1-5; 7 bases are shared with TRBD1. Germline CDR1 is LNHNV and CDR2 is YYDKDF (reference sequence). The length of the CDR3 is 16 residues. The V gene end was trimmed by 5 bases and the J gene end by 4 bases; junction bases not matched to a gene: 11. The chain's CDR3 is CATSGRQGAGNQPQHF. The CDR3 DNA reads as TGTGCCACCAGCGGTAGACAGGGCGCGGGGAATCAGCCCCAGCATTTT.

This clone was seen a few times. The chain is built from TRBV27 and TRBJ1-5; 8 bases are shared with TRBD1. Germline V gene lookup returns CDR1 MNHEY and CDR2 SMNVEV (reference sequence). This CDR3 comprises 15 residues. The ends lost 5 bases at V and 0 bases at J; junction bases unmatched: 3. CDR3 sequence: CASSAGTGSNQPQHF. For the CDR3, the DNA is TGTGCCAGCAGTGCCGGGACAGGTAGCAATCAGCCCCAGCATTTT.

Only a few counts were recorded for this clone. The chain recombines TRBV7-9 with TRBJ1-3, with TRBD1 as a possible D gene (5 bases). Germline V gene lookup returns CDR1 SEHNR and CDR2 FQNEAQ (reference sequence). V was trimmed by 5 bases and J by 2 bases, leaving 16 bases between them. The CDR3 totals 16 residues. The CDR3 loop reads CASSLFTPTAGNTIYF. DNA for the CDR3: TGTGCCAGCAGCCTCTTTACACCGACAGCTGGAAACACCATATATTTT.

V is TRBV10-3 and J is TRBJ1-1; 9 bases are shared with TRBD1. CDR1 is ENHRY, CDR2 SYGVKD, per germline. CDR3 length: 15 amino acids. Germline trimming cut 6 bases from V and 2 bases from J; bases unmatched to any gene: 7. The CDR3 region is CAIRGTGKINTEAFF. The CDR3 DNA sequence: TGTGCCATCAGAGGGACAGGGAAGATAAACACTGAAGCTTTCTTT.

This clone was seen only a few times. J is TRBJ2-2 and V is TRBV5-1; D call uncertain. V lost 0 bases and J lost 6, with 6 bases in between. The germline CDR1 and CDR2 sequences are SGHRS and YFSETQ. This CDR3 is built from 13 residues. The CDR3 loop reads CASSLVQSGELFF. DNA for the CDR3: TGCGCCAGCAGCTTGGTGCAGTCCGGGGAGCTGTTTTTT.

The chain joins TRBV4-1 to TRBJ1-2; no clear D. Germline V lookup: CDR1 MGHRA, CDR2 YSYEKL. Trimming shortened V by 1 base and J by 6 bases, and 6 bases separated the two germline ends. The CDR3 covers 12 residues. The CDR3 loop reads CASSQGGDGYTF. In DNA, the CDR3 is TGCGCCAGCAGCCAAGGAGGAGATGGCTACACCTTC.

The chain has TRBV9 and TRBJ2-1; 11 positions match TRBD2. CDR3 length: 15 residues. V shed 4 bases and J 9 bases; nucleotides not matched to a gene: 9. Germline CDR1 reads SGDLS; CDR2 reads YYNGEE. This chain's CDR3 is CASSFTGTSGLEQFF. The DNA of the CDR3 is TGTGCCAGCAGCTTTACCGGGACTAGCGGACTTGAGCAGTTCTTC.

This clone was picked up one time. This chain connects TRBV5-1 to TRBJ2-2; tentatively, D is TRBD2 (6 bases). Germline V lookup: CDR1 SGHRS, CDR2 YFSETQ. V lost 0 bases, J lost 0 bases, and 9 bases lay in between. The CDR3 loop spans 16 amino acids. CDR3 DNA: TGCGCCAGCAGCTTGGTCCTAGCGACGAACACCGGGGAGCTGTTTTTT. Protein sequence: CASSLVLATNTGELFF.

The rearrangement uses TRBV5-4 and TRBJ1-1; weak D call: TRBD1 (6 bases). Trimming removed 1 base at V and 5 bases at J, with 12 bases between. The germline CDR1 and CDR2 sequences are SGHNT and YYREEE (reference sequence). The CDR3 is 14 amino acids. DNA of the CDR3: TGTGCCAGCAGCTTGAACAGGGTGAGGACTGAAGCTTTCTTT. Translated, it gives CASSLNRVRTEAFF.

The chain carries TRBV7-8 and TRBJ1-1; 7 bases line up with TRBD1. The ends lost 6 bases at V and 0 bases at J; junction bases unmatched: 10. The CDR3 is 16 residues long. Germline V gene sequence: CDR1 SGHVS, CDR2 FQNEAQ. The CDR3 sequence: CASSHDRVGMNTEAFF. CDR3 DNA: TGTGCCAGCAGTCACGACAGGGTGGGCATGAACACTGAAGCTTTCTTT.